The entry below describes one T cell receptor (beta chain). Its antigen is not known. CDR1 and CDR2 from the germline V gene are GTSNPN and SVGIG (reference sequence). V was clipped by 0 bases and J by 12 bases, with 14 bases between them. The CDR3 has 13 amino acids. This entry is derived from a study of cytomegalovirus exposure and HLA in healthy donors. General study points: One cluster of highly shared sequence variants probably arose as a sequencing artifact. Cytomegalovirus-associated TCR beta chains were listed, numbering 164.

The study ran its PCR with 60 Vbeta and 13 Jbeta primers. Clones were read by immunoSEQ multiplex PCR, and TCRdb kept only the in-frame ones, dropping some. Of over 100,000 clones in the sample, around 80% are singletons; the top ten hold 2.5% to 3%. This chain joins TRBV30 and TRBJ1-4; the D gene is possibly TRBD1 (5 bases). Input material: PBMCs. The receptor was isolated from a woman under 30 in good health and CMV-seropositive. Here the CDR3 reads CAWSVGIQAELFF. For the CDR3, the DNA is TGTGCCTGGAGTGTAGGGATACAGGCGGAACTGTTTTTT.